The 28 T cell receptor beta chains below all came from one sample that was sequenced in a study of blood T cell repertoires in COVID-19. Here immunoSEQ multiplex PCR was the method, and the copy in TCRdb shows in-frame clones only, minus some. The repertoire holds approximately 90,000 clones, 78% seen once, with approximately 6.3% in the top ten. Source material: peripheral blood. The receptors shown here come from a man between 65 and 85 years old with COVID-19, enrolled during active disease.

The chain uses TRBV10-1 and TRBJ2-7; 9 positions match TRBD1. Germline loops: CDR1 WNHNN, CDR2 SYGVQD (reference sequence). The CDR3 sequence is 18 residues long. Trimming took 5 bases from V and 6 from J; bases not matched to a gene: 20. CDR3 nucleotides: TGCGCCAGCAGTTCCGTCCCCGGGACAGGGAACTGTTTTTCCGAGCAGTACTTC. As protein: CASSSVPGTGNCFSEQYF.

The gene calls are TRBV15 and TRBJ1-4, with D tentatively TRBD1 (5 bases). Germline values: CDR1 LNHNV, CDR2 YYDKDF (reference sequence). This CDR3 contains 15 residues. Trimming cost V 1 base and J 2 bases, with 8 bases left between them. CDR3 nucleotide sequence: TGTGCCACCAGCAGAGTCGGGGGGACTAATGAAAAACTGTTTTTT. This encodes CATSRVGGTNEKLFF.

CDR3 in DNA: TGTGCCAGCAGCCAAGGGGACAGGGGGAGGCAGCCCCAGCATTTT. Protein sequence: CASSQGDRGRQPQHF. The chain recombines TRBV3-1 (or the pseudogene TRBV3-2) with TRBJ1-5; TRBD1 matches 11 bases. The CDR3 is 15 residues long. The germline V gene has CDR1 LGHDT and CDR2 YNNKEL (reference sequence). Trimming cost V 1 base and J 7 bases; bases outside gene matches: 3.

This clone was seen only once. The V call is TRBV11-2, the J call TRBJ2-5, with TRBD1 as a possible D gene (5 bases). The germline V gene encodes CDR1 SGHAT and CDR2 FQNNGV. The CDR3 extends over 14 amino acids. The germline V and J ends were trimmed by 5 bases and 5 bases, with 15 bases remaining between them. CDR3: CASSRSQGGETQYF. The CDR3 DNA sequence: TGTGCCAGCAGCCGTTCCCAGGGCGGCGAGACCCAGTACTTC.

V gene TRBV5-1 combines with J gene TRBJ1-6; no definite D call. Germline V gives CDR1 SGHRS, CDR2 YFSETQ. There are 17 residues in the CDR3. Trimming shortened V by 4 bases and J by 3 bases, and 17 bases separated the two germline ends. The CDR3 nucleotides read TGCGCCAGCAGCGCGATGTCGGGGAGCAGCTATAATTCACCCCTCCACTTT. Residues: CASSAMSGSSYNSPLHF.

V gene TRBV7-2 combines with J gene TRBJ2-3; the D is unclear. The germline V gene encodes CDR1 SGHTA and CDR2 FQGNSA. The CDR3 extends over 13 amino acids. The V end was cut by 3 bases, the J end by 1 base, with 5 bases between. The CDR3 spells CASSFLGTDTQYF. Written as DNA, the CDR3 is TGTGCCAGCAGCTTTCTAGGCACAGATACGCAGTATTTT.

The chain employs TRBV6-5 and TRBJ1-6; D may be TRBD1 (6 bases). Trimming cost V 2 bases and J 5 bases, with 13 bases left between them. The CDR3 is 16 residues long. Germline-derived CDR1 and CDR2 are MNHEY and SVGAGI. CDR3 in amino acids: CASSYHGQTNNSPLHF. As DNA, the CDR3 is TGTGCCAGCAGTTACCACGGACAGACAAATAATTCACCCCTCCACTTT.

The CDR3 is CASSRTVLRTQYF. The CDR3 coding sequence is TGTGCCAGCAGCCGGACAGTCCTACGGACCCAGTACTTC. The chain employs TRBV11-3 and TRBJ2-5; TRBD1 is a possible D gene (6 bases). The CDR3 spans 13 residues. The germline V gene has CDR1 SGHNT and CDR2 YENEEA. Trimming removed 5 bases at V and 7 bases at J, with 14 bases between.

This chain links TRBV5-1 with TRBJ1-4, with D perhaps TRBD1 (6 bases). The V gene lost 0 bases and the J gene lost 0 bases, with 6 bases spanning the gap. CDR1 is SGHRS and CDR2 is YFSETQ in the germline V gene. The CDR3 has 15 amino acids. The chain's CDR3 is CASSLGTATNEKLFF. CDR3 nucleotide sequence: TGCGCCAGCAGCTTGGGGACAGCAACTAATGAAAAACTGTTTTTT.

The rearrangement joins TRBV3-1 (or the pseudogene TRBV3-2) to TRBJ2-1; 10 nucleotides align to TRBD2. V was pared by 1 base and J by 7 bases, with 1 base of the junction left unmatched. Looked up from germline, CDR1 is LGHDT and CDR2 is YNNKEL (reference sequence). The CDR3 contains 14 residues. This CDR3 reads CASSQGTSGNEQFF. Here the CDR3 DNA reads TGTGCCAGCAGCCAAGGGACTAGCGGAAATGAGCAGTTCTTC.

J is TRBJ2-5 and V is TRBV2; 10 nucleotides match TRBD1. The junction had 4 bases not matched to a gene; V was cut back by 0 bases and J by 3 bases. The germline V gene has CDR1 SNHLY and CDR2 FYNNEI. This CDR3 is 16 amino acids long. The CDR3 DNA sequence: TGTGCCAGCAGTGAAGCGCTTGGGACAGGGGAAGAGACCCAGTACTTC. It translates to CASSEALGTGEETQYF.

V gene TRBV10-3 combines with J gene TRBJ1-5; D possibly corresponds to TRBD1 (5 bases). Germline V CDR1 and CDR2: ENHRY, SYGVKD. The V end lost 6 bases, the J end lost 2 bases, and 11 bases lay between the germline ends. The CDR3 totals 14 residues. CDR3 nucleotide sequence: TGTGCCATCAGCCAGGGTCTACGCAATCAGCCCCAGCATTTT. It encodes CAISQGLRNQPQHF.

The V call is TRBV11-2, the J call TRBJ1-1, with 7 bases lining up with TRBD1. Germline assignment: CDR1 SGHAT and CDR2 FQNNGV. This CDR3 is 14 amino acids long. After removal of 3 bases from V and 11 bases from J, the junction contained 12 bases not matched to a gene. The chain's CDR3 is CASSFQTGTAGAFF. The CDR3 DNA sequence: TGTGCCAGCAGCTTTCAAACCGGGACAGCTGGGGCTTTCTTT.

The chain recombines TRBV20-1 with TRBJ2-1, with 10 bases aligning to TRBD2. CDR1 is DFQATT and CDR2 is SNEGSKA in the germline V gene (reference sequence). There are 11 residues in the CDR3. Trimming at V came to 6 bases and at J to 9 bases, leaving 2 bases not matched to a gene. The CDR3 DNA reads TGCAGTGCCAAGCGGGGGGGTGAGCAGTTCTTC. Protein: CSAKRGGEQFF.

This chain joins TRBV19 and TRBJ1-1; 10 nucleotides line up with TRBD1. The CDR3 is 15 amino acids. Trimming took 7 bases from V and 4 from J; bases not matched to a gene: 9. Germline-derived CDR1 and CDR2 are LNHDA and SQIVND (reference sequence). CDR3: CASTPGQGRSTEAFF. The CDR3 DNA follows: TGTGCCAGTACTCCGGGACAGGGGAGATCCACTGAAGCTTTCTTT. Based on the CDR3 plus reference TRBV19 and TRBJ1-1, the full variable domain is DGGITQSPKYLFRKEGQNVTLSCEQNLNHDAMYWYRQDPGQGLRLIYYSQIVNDFQKGDIAEGYSVSREKKESFPLTVTSAQKNPTAFYLCASTPGQGRSTEAFFGQGTRLTVV.

J is TRBJ1-1 and V is TRBV7-2, with D possibly being TRBD1 (6 bases). The V end was cut by 0 bases, the J end by 5 bases, with 10 bases between. This CDR3 comprises 14 residues. Germline values: CDR1 SGHTA, CDR2 FQGNSA. CDR3: CASSLAGRGTEAFF. The CDR3 DNA follows: TGTGCCAGCAGCTTAGCGGGCAGGGGAACTGAAGCTTTCTTT. Full variable domain (rest looked up from reference TRBV7-2 and TRBJ1-1): GAGVSQSPSNKVTEKGKDVELRCDPISGHTALYWYRQSLGQGLEFLIYFQGNSAPDKSGLPSDRFSAERTGGSVSTLTIQRTQQEDSAVYLCASSLAGRGTEAFFGQGTRLTVV.

V is TRBV5-6 and J is TRBJ2-7; TRBD2 matches 10 bases. V lost 4 bases to trimming and J lost 2 bases; unmatched junction nucleotides: 6. This CDR3 is built from 15 residues. The germline V gene encodes CDR1 SGHDT and CDR2 YYEEEE. CDR3 bases: TGTGCCAGCAGCCCGGTGGGGACTAGCGCCTACGAGCAGTACTTC. Translating it yields CASSPVGTSAYEQYF.

This rearrangement joins TRBV7-6 to TRBJ2-1; 11 nucleotides agree with TRBD2. The CDR3 sequence is 19 residues long. Per the germline V gene, CDR1 is SGHVS and CDR2 is FNYEAQ. J lost 5 bases, V lost 5 bases, and 17 bases had no gene match. The chain's CDR3 is CASSPRTSGSWRGDNEQFF. The CDR3 DNA is TGTGCCAGCAGCCCTAGGACTAGCGGGTCCTGGAGGGGAGACAATGAGCAGTTCTTC. Filled out from reference TRBV7-6 and TRBJ2-1, the complete variable domain reads GAGVSQSPRYKVTKRGQDVALRCDPISGHVSLYWYRQALGQGPEFLTYFNYEAQQDKSGLPNDRFSAERPEGSISTLTIQRTEQRDSAMYRCASSPRTSGSWRGDNEQFFGPGTRLTVL.

This clone has just one count. The genes are TRBV5-1 and TRBJ2-1; 15 bases agree with TRBD2. J lost 10 bases, V lost 0 bases, and 11 bases had no gene match. The germline V gene encodes CDR1 SGHRS and CDR2 YFSETQ. CDR3 length equals 18 residues. The CDR3 DNA follows: TGCGCCAGCAGCTTGGCCGGCGGACTAGCGGGAGGGAGGCGGGAGCAGTTCTTC. Its translation is CASSLAGGLAGGRREQFF. Drawing the rest from reference TRBV5-1 and TRBJ2-1, the complete variable domain is KAGVTQTPRYLIKTRGQQVTLSCSPISGHRSVSWYQQTPGQGLQFLFEYFSETQRNKGNFPGRFSGRQFSNSRSEMNVSTLELGDSALYLCASSLAGGLAGGRREQFFGPGTRLTVL.

The gene calls are TRBV7-2 and TRBJ2-2, with D unresolved. The V and J ends lost 5 bases and 5 bases respectively, with 18 bases between them. The CDR3 consists of 16 residues. The V gene's germline CDR1 is SGHTA and CDR2 FQGNSA. The CDR3, as DNA: TGTGCCAGCAGCCACCATACTCAGATGAGGACCGGGGAGCTGTTTTTT. Residues: CASSHHTQMRTGELFF.

This sequence joins TRBV19 and TRBJ1-5; the D is unclear. CDR1 and CDR2 from the germline V gene are LNHDA and SQIVND (reference sequence). V shed 7 bases and J shed 3 bases, with 16 bases lying between them. This CDR3 is built from 15 residues. This CDR3 is CASTVSYSHNQPQHF. The CDR3 DNA follows: TGTGCCAGTACAGTAAGTTACAGCCACAATCAGCCCCAGCATTTT.

The chain uses TRBV9 and TRBJ2-3, with 10 nucleotides matching TRBD1. Per germline, CDR1 SGDLS and CDR2 YYNGEE. The V segment lost 3 bases and the J segment 5 bases; nucleotides outside the gene matches: 15. The CDR3 spans 18 residues. The CDR3 reads CASSDPGFGTGARDTQYF. CDR3 coding DNA: TGTGCCAGCAGCGACCCAGGCTTCGGGACAGGGGCCAGAGATACGCAGTATTTT.

The rearrangement links TRBV4-1 to TRBJ1-1; D perhaps matches TRBD1 (6 bases). CDR3 length equals 18 residues. Germline values: CDR1 MGHRA, CDR2 YSYEKL. V lost 1 base and J lost 4, with 22 bases in between. CDR3 coding DNA: TGCGCCAGCAGCCAAGTGGTGTTAATAAGGCGAGGGGGCACTGAAGCTTTCTTT. The encoded protein is CASSQVVLIRRGGTEAFF.

V usage is TRBV18 and J usage is TRBJ2-6, with 8 nucleotides matching TRBD1. V lost 3 bases to trimming and J lost 0 bases; unmatched junction nucleotides: 7. The CDR3 covers 18 residues. Germline V gene lookup returns CDR1 KGHSH and CDR2 LQKENI. CDR3 loop: CASSPRGQELSGANVLTF. In DNA, the CDR3 is TGTGCCAGCTCACCTCGGGGACAGGAGCTCTCTGGGGCCAACGTCCTGACTTTC.

This clone was counted many times. The same CDR3 arises from other DNA sequences in this sample as well. The rearrangement uses TRBV19 and TRBJ1-5, with 10 bases that match TRBD1. Losses at the gene ends were 6 bases for V and 4 bases for J; bases not matched to a gene: 6. CDR3 length equals 15 residues. Germline CDR1 LNHDA, CDR2 SQIVND (reference sequence). CDR3 residues: CASRGGQGGNQPQHF. The DNA of the CDR3 is TGTGCCAGTAGAGGAGGACAGGGGGGGAATCAGCCCCAGCATTTT.

The chain couples TRBV21-1 to TRBJ2-7; no check of the table's D call, TRBD2, against the DNA was made. TRBV21-1 is given as a pseudogene. The CDR3 sequence is 12 residues long. CDR3 DNA: TGTGCCAGCAGCTTCCGCTCCTACGAGCAGTACTTC. Translating it yields CASSFRSYEQYF.

V and J are TRBV7-2 and TRBJ2-1, with 9 positions matching TRBD1. CDR3 length equals 16 residues. Germline CDR1 is SGHTA and CDR2 is FQGNSA. The J segment lost 4 bases and the V segment lost 2 bases, leaving 6 bases of the junction unmatched. The CDR3 region is CASSLWSGTGYNEQFF. As DNA, the CDR3 is TGTGCCAGCAGCTTATGGTCAGGGACAGGGTACAATGAGCAGTTCTTC.

The table lists this clone with a count of one. V is TRBV2 and J is TRBJ2-1; TRBD1 might be the D (8 bases). V was cut by 7 bases and J by 0 bases, with 22 bases left in between. Germline V gene sequence: CDR1 SNHLY, CDR2 FYNNEI. The CDR3 totals 18 residues. CDR3 region: CASIFGQGLSNSYNEQFF. CDR3 DNA: TGTGCCAGCATTTTCGGACAGGGACTATCGAACTCCTACAATGAGCAGTTCTTC. Using reference TRBV2 and TRBJ2-1 for the parts outside the CDR3, the full variable domain is EPEVTQTPSHQVTQMGQEVILRCVPISNHLYFYWYRQILGQKVEFLVSFYNNEISEKSEIFDDQFSVERPDGSNFTLKIRSTKLEDSAMYFCASIFGQGLSNSYNEQFFGPGTRLTVL.